This entry describes one T cell receptor beta chain. The antigen is not known. The data stem from a study of blood T cells in healthy people across ages. This CDR3 has 17 residues. Germline CDR1 DFQATT, CDR2 SNEGSKA (reference sequence). Study-level findings and limits: Long-lived donors carried more naive CD4+ cells and greater diversity than aged donors.

Then a second PCR, running roughly 7 to 11 cycles, was carried out with a sample-barcoded 5' primer and a J-beta primer mix. Using its own MiXCR run on the 5' RACE reads, TCRdb lists one record per CDR3 protein. The sample includes approximately 780,000 distinct CDR3 sequences, roughly 24% of them seen just once. This same sample was also taken into another study, of T cells of mothers and their children. As that report states: Study donors consisted of three healthy Caucasian mothers and their six children. The whole RNA yield was converted to cDNA, approximately 1.6 ug per 15 ul. The TCR beta CDR3 read count exceeded 9 million for each mother and was about 2.7 million for each child.

Sequencing used blood. This chain connects TRBV20-1 to TRBJ2-5; TRBD2 aligns across 14 bases. Judging by the DNA end, TRBJ2-1 fits better; the J call may be wrong. The origin of this receptor is a boy aged 5-17 years in good health. The CDR3, as DNA: TGCAGTGCTAGAGATCTGAGACTAGCGGGGGGGCACAATGAGCAGTTCTTC. Translated: CSARDLRLAGGHNEQFF.